This TCR beta chain was profiled in a study of T cell changes during pregnancy in multiple sclerosis. Assay used: immunoSEQ multiplex PCR; TCRdb lists only in-frame clones, some missing. The table shows roughly 40,000 clones, with less than 95% occurring only once. The germline CDR1 and CDR2 sequences are MDHEN and SYDVKM. CDR3 length: 13 residues. Trimming removed 10 bases from V and 2 bases from J, with 15 bases in between. The input for sequencing was peripheral blood, taken in the third trimester of pregnancy. The clonotype originates from a female donor with multiple sclerosis, enrolled in a pregnancy study. The V and J genes are TRBV28 and TRBJ2-7; D gene unclear. CDR3: CATLTHQTYEQYF. CDR3 DNA: TGTGCCACCCTTACCCATCAGACCTACGAGCAGTACTTC.